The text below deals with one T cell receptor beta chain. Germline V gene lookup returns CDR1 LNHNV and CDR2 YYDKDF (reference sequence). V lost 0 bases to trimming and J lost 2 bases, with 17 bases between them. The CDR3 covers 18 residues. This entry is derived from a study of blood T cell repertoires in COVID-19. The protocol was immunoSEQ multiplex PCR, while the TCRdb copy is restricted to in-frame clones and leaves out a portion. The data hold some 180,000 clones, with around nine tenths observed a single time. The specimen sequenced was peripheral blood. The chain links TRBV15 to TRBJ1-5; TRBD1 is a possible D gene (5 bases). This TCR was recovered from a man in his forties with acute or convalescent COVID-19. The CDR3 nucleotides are TGTGCCACCAGCAGAGATTTTGGGGGAGGTAGAGGCAATCAGCCCCAGCATTTT. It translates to CATSRDFGGGRGNQPQHF.